This TCR beta chain emerged from a study of cytomegalovirus exposure and HLA in healthy donors. Study background: The Caucasian-associated ancestry cluster held over 65% of 398 genotyped donors.

CDR1 is SGHNT and CDR2 is YYREEE in the germline V gene (reference sequence). The CDR3 consists of 15 residues. V shed 6 bases and J shed 9 bases, with 19 bases lying between them. The PCR made use of 60 Vbeta and 13 Jbeta primers. Using immunoSEQ multiplex PCR, the repertoire was profiled, and TCRdb retains in-frame clones only, with some absent. This table holds 130,000 or so clones, around two thirds found once. The receptor comes from a male donor in good health and CMV-seronegative. The chain recombines TRBV5-4 with TRBJ1-6; D not certain. The specimen was PBMCs. The CDR3 DNA is TGTGCCAGCAAGCGCGCAGGAGCGAGCGGTTCACCCCTCCACTTT. Protein product: CASKRAGASGSPLHF.